This is a list of T cell receptor beta chains from one sample in a study of read filtering for tumor transcriptome and immune sequencing. TCRdb fed the reads into MiXCR, producing one record per CDR3 protein. In the table there are fewer than 90,000 distinct CDR3 sequences, roughly an eighth of which are singletons. Input material: a population of CD138-negative cells sorted from bone marrow. The receptors here all came from a donor at least 40 years old with multiple myeloma. Each CDR3 is given with its conserved first and last residue. The D gene is left open where the match is weak. The size field is filled for only some rows; it gives once, few, many or a size class.

>many|.|TRBV3-1|TRBJ2-6
CASSPRGGGANVLTF
TGTGCCAGCAGCCCCAGGGGTGGTGGGGCCAACGTCCTGACTTTC
>many|.|TRBV13|TRBJ2-7
CASSLGLRGEQYF
TGTGCCAGCAGCTTGGGTCTGAGGGGCGAGCAGTACTTC
>many|TRBD2|TRBV11-2|TRBJ2-1
CAGGTSTNNEQFF
TGTGCCGGAGGGACTAGCACGAACAATGAGCAGTTCTTC
>many|.|TRBV29-1|TRBJ2-1
CSVVGLKYNEQFF
TGCAGCGTTGTGGGGCTGAAATACAATGAGCAGTTCTTC
>many|.|TRBV7-9|TRBJ2-7
CASSLEIPSYEQYF
TGTGCCAGCAGCTTAGAAATCCCCTCCTACGAGCAGTACTTC
>many|TRBD2|TRBV29-1|TRBJ2-5
CSVATSGGETQYF
TGCAGCGTTGCGACTAGCGGGGGGGAGACCCAGTACTTC
>few|TRBD1|TRBV29-1|TRBJ1-2
CSVERNRGYGYTF
TGCAGCGTTGAACGGAACAGGGGGTATGGCTACACCTTC
>many|TRBD2|TRBV11-2|TRBJ2-7
CASSSRGSRYEQYF
TGTGCCAGCAGCTCACGCGGGAGTAGGTACGAGCAGTACTTC
>many|.|TRBV7-2|TRBJ2-1
CASSLLQVYGEQFF
TGTGCCAGCAGCTTACTACAGGTCTATGGTGAGCAGTTCTTC
>many|.|TRBV10-3|TRBJ2-5
CAISGDTGGEETQYF
TGTGCCATCAGTGGCGACACAGGGGGGGAGGAGACCCAGTACTTC
>many|TRBD2|TRBV6-2/TRBV6-3|TRBJ2-3
CASRPSGGGTDTQYF
TGTGCCAGCAGGCCTAGCGGAGGGGGCACAGATACGCAGTATTTT
>once|TRBD1|TRBV20-1|TRBJ2-2
CSARIGGTDTGELFF
TGCAGTGCTAGAATCGGTGGGACAGACACCGGGGAGCTGTTTTTT
>many|.|TRBV5-1|TRBJ2-1
CASSLRTHLFNEQFF
TGCGCCAGCAGCTTGCGGACCCACCTTTTCAATGAGCAGTTCTTC
>many|.|TRBV5-1|TRBJ2-1
CASSLDVYNEQFF
TGCGCCAGCAGCTTGGACGTATACAATGAGCAGTTCTTC
>.|.|TRBV19|TRBJ2-1
CASSSIGSGRSYNEQFF
TGTGCCAGTAGTTCCATTGGCAGCGGGCGCTCCTACAATGAGCAGTTCTTC
>.|TRBD1|TRBV28|TRBJ1-1
CASTLLQGVAGEAFF
TGTGCCAGCACCCTTCTCCAGGGGGTCGCTGGTGAAGCTTTCTTT